These 28 T cell receptor beta chains share one sample of origin, sequenced in a study of T cell responses to AZD1222 COVID-19 vaccine. Only in-frame clones appear in the TCRdb table, and some are missing; sequencing was by immunoSEQ multiplex PCR. The sample includes around 99,000 clones, more than 90% of them seen just once. The sample here was peripheral blood, taken on day 0 of AZD1222 vaccination. These receptors were collected from an adult in good health.

V is TRBV5-1 and J is TRBJ1-2; no reliable D call. The length of the CDR3 is 16 residues. V was clipped by 0 bases and J by 8 bases, with 20 bases between them. CDR1 SGHRS and CDR2 YFSETQ come from the germline V gene. The CDR3 sequence is CASSLVPDGHIRGYTF. As DNA, the CDR3 is TGCGCCAGCAGCTTGGTTCCGGACGGCCATATTAGGGGCTACACCTTC.

This chain links TRBV10-2 with TRBJ1-1; tentatively, D is TRBD1 (6 bases). The CDR3 runs to 16 residues. V lost 3 bases, J lost 4 bases, and 18 bases lay in between. Germline CDR1 WSHSY, CDR2 SAAADI. As DNA, the CDR3 is TGCGCCAGCAGTGACCAATCTGGAGGGGGTGGCACTGAAGCTTTCTTT. This translates into CASSDQSGGGGTEAFF.

The chain has TRBV5-8 and TRBJ2-7; no firm D call. CDR1 is SGHTS, CDR2 YDEGEE, per germline. CDR3 size: 13 residues. V was trimmed by 4 bases and J by 3 bases, leaving 11 bases between them. The CDR3 DNA is TGTGCCAGCAGCATCGGACGGTACTACGAGCAGTACTTC. Translated, it gives CASSIGRYYEQYF.

V usage is TRBV2 and J usage is TRBJ1-2, with unresolved D. This CDR3 has 14 amino acids. V lost 2 bases to trimming and J lost 8 bases, with 15 bases between them. Germline lookup yields CDR1 SNHLY and CDR2 FYNNEI. The CDR3 protein is CASSEQSTMGGYTF. As DNA, the CDR3 is TGTGCCAGCAGTGAACAATCGACAATGGGCGGCTACACCTTC.

The chain carries TRBV30 and TRBJ2-7, with 8 bases lining up with TRBD1. This CDR3 has 13 residues. CDR1 is GTSNPN and CDR2 is SVGIG in the germline V gene (reference sequence). The J segment lost 4 bases and the V segment lost 4 bases, leaving 6 bases of the junction unmatched. The CDR3 bases are TGTGCCTGGACAGGGGGCAATAGGTACGAGCAGTACTTC. This encodes CAWTGGNRYEQYF.

The chain is built from TRBV5-1 and TRBJ2-1; D might be TRBD1 or TRBD2, each matching 7 bases. The ends were cut back, 3 bases at V and 7 bases at J, with 17 bases in the middle. This CDR3 region has 15 residues. In germline, CDR1 is SGHRS, CDR2 YFSETQ. The CDR3 DNA is TGCGCCAGCAGCTCAGGGGGGGACCATGGGAATGAGCAGTTCTTC. The encoded protein is CASSSGGDHGNEQFF.

The chain couples TRBV7-3 to TRBJ2-2; 11 bases align to TRBD1. Germline V gene lookup returns CDR1 SGHTA and CDR2 FQGTGA. This CDR3 has 16 amino acids. V was clipped by 5 bases and J by 3 bases; unmatched bases: 5. The CDR3 spells CASSPGDRGYTGELFF. DNA of the CDR3: TGTGCCAGCAGCCCTGGGGACAGGGGGTACACCGGGGAGCTGTTTTTT.

The chain recombines TRBV5-4 with TRBJ2-5; D is undetermined. V was pared by 0 bases and J by 4 bases, with 10 bases between. The length of the CDR3 is 14 residues. Germline lookup yields CDR1 SGHNT and CDR2 YYREEE (reference sequence). DNA for the CDR3: TGTGCCAGCAGCTTGGGGCAGGTTGGAGAGACCCAGTACTTC. Residues: CASSLGQVGETQYF. Complete variable domain (other parts from reference TRBV5-4 and TRBJ2-5): ETGVTQSPTHLIKTRGQQVTLRCSSQSGHNTVSWYQQALGQGPQFIFQYYREEENGRGNFPPRFSGLQFPNYSSELNVNALELDDSALYLCASSLGQVGETQYFGPGTRLLVL.

The chain carries TRBV4-3 and TRBJ1-6, with 9 bases aligning to TRBD1. CDR3 size: 16 residues. The V and J ends lost 1 base and 5 bases, in that order; junction bases with no gene match: 3. Germline CDR1 LGHNA, CDR2 YSLEER. CDR3 loop: CASSQGWTGDNSPLHF. CDR3 nucleotides: TGCGCCAGCAGCCAAGGATGGACAGGGGATAATTCACCCCTCCACTTT.

This chain joins TRBV2 and TRBJ2-2, with a possible D match to TRBD2 (5 bases). The germline V gene has CDR1 SNHLY and CDR2 FYNNEI. The germline V and J ends were trimmed by 11 bases and 5 bases, with 15 bases remaining between them. This CDR3 contains 13 residues. CDR3 amino acids: CAGWTPGTGELFF. CDR3 nucleotides: TGTGCCGGTTGGACTCCCGGGACCGGGGAGCTGTTTTTT.

This chain connects TRBV4-1 to TRBJ1-2; 7 bases align to TRBD1. This CDR3 is built from 15 residues. CDR1 is MGHRA and CDR2 is YSYEKL in the germline V gene. The trim removed 5 bases at V and 2 bases at J, leaving 8 bases unmatched. The CDR3 region is CASSDQGQRNYGYTF. The CDR3 bases are TGCGCCAGCAGCGACCAGGGACAGCGAAACTATGGCTACACCTTC.

This clone was found once. The V gene is TRBV5-1, the J gene TRBJ2-2; 7 bases are shared with TRBD2. The CDR3 length is 20 residues. From germline, CDR1 is SGHRS and CDR2 YFSETQ. With V trimmed by 3 bases and J by 0 bases, 17 bases remained unmatched. The CDR3 protein is CASSSMGGGLVSSNTGELFF. CDR3 in DNA: TGCGCCAGCAGCTCAATGGGGGGAGGACTAGTTTCCTCGAACACCGGGGAGCTGTTTTTT.

The V call is TRBV10-3, the J call TRBJ1-1; D is undetermined. Trimming stripped 10 bases from V and 2 bases from J, with 11 bases between. From germline, CDR1 is ENHRY and CDR2 SYGVKD. This CDR3 is 12 amino acids long. The CDR3 DNA reads TGTGCCACCCGCTGGGGAAACACTGAAGCTTTCTTT. Protein sequence: CATRWGNTEAFF.

The chain uses TRBV27 and TRBJ1-6; D might be TRBD1 (5 bases). The CDR3 consists of 15 residues. Germline V gene lookup returns CDR1 MNHEY and CDR2 SMNVEV (reference sequence). V was shortened by 3 bases and J by 6 bases, with 12 bases between the two germline ends. CDR3 region: CASSFSRVVNSPLHF. CDR3 sequence (DNA): TGTGCCAGCAGTTTTTCCAGGGTGGTTAATTCACCCCTCCACTTT.

This clone was detected only once. The J gene is TRBJ1-6, the V gene TRBV27; D remains ambiguous. The CDR3 totals 17 residues. Germline V lookup: CDR1 MNHEY, CDR2 SMNVEV (reference sequence). Trimming stripped 4 bases from V and 0 bases from J, with 13 bases between. The CDR3 reads CASSYRTDSSYNSPLHF. The CDR3 DNA reads as TGTGCCAGCAGTTACCGGACGGATAGCTCCTATAATTCACCCCTCCACTTT.

The CDR3 nucleotides read TGTGCCAGCAGCTCCGGGACCCGTCCTTCTGGGCAGTTCTTC. It is translated as CASSSGTRPSGQFF. The chain links TRBV11-3 to TRBJ2-1; D is tentatively TRBD1 or TRBD2 (5 bases each). V dropped 4 bases and J dropped 12 bases, with 19 bases sitting between them. CDR1 and CDR2 from the germline V gene are SGHNT and YENEEA. The CDR3 is 14 residues long.

V is TRBV7-8 and J is TRBJ2-7; no definite D call. V lost 2 bases to trimming and J lost 5 bases, with 7 bases between them. Germline V lookup: CDR1 SGHVS, CDR2 FQNEAQ. CDR3 length: 12 amino acids. CDR3 in amino acids: CASSLLAHEQYF. The DNA of the CDR3 is TGTGCCAGCAGCTTACTCGCCCACGAGCAGTACTTC.

This chain connects TRBV6-2 or TRBV6-3 to TRBJ2-3, with D possibly matching TRBD2 (6 bases). V gave up 2 bases and J gave up 0 bases, with 9 bases separating them. CDR1 is MNHEY, CDR2 SVGEGT, per germline. This CDR3 is built from 15 residues. CDR3 sequence reads: CASSYRAGSTDTQYF. CDR3 coding DNA: TGTGCCAGCAGTTACAGGGCGGGGAGCACAGATACGCAGTATTTT.

The J gene is TRBJ1-6, the V gene TRBV6-5; TRBD1 agrees at 9 bases. The CDR3 runs 15 residues. Germline V CDR1 and CDR2: MNHEY, SVGAGI. J lost 7 bases, V lost 6 bases, and 7 bases had no gene match. CDR3 nucleotide sequence: TGTGCCAGCAGAGGGGGGGACAGGGTCAATTCACCCCTCCACTTT. It translates to CASRGGDRVNSPLHF.

This chain links TRBV28 with TRBJ1-3; D is undetermined. Germline V gives CDR1 MDHEN, CDR2 SYDVKM. This CDR3 is built from 15 residues. V was clipped by 2 bases and J by 0 bases, with 8 bases between them. The CDR3 coding sequence is TGTGCCAGCAGTTTAAGAGGGATCTCTGGAAACACCATATATTTT. This gives the protein CASSLRGISGNTIYF. Full variable domain (missing parts from reference TRBV28 and TRBJ1-3): DVKVTQSSRYLVKRTGEKVFLECVQDMDHENMFWYRQDPGLGLRLIYFSYDVKMKEKGDIPEGYSVSREKKERFSLILESASTNQTSMYLCASSLRGISGNTIYFGEGSWLTVV.

The rearrangement uses TRBV12-5 and TRBJ2-2, with TRBD2 matching over 9 bases. The germline gives CDR1 LGHNT, CDR2 FRNRAP. This CDR3 contains 18 residues. V dropped 1 base and J dropped 0; count of bases not matched to a gene: 6. The CDR3 here is CASGLASGGGANTGELFF. The CDR3 DNA reads as TGTGCTAGTGGTTTGGCCAGCGGCGGGGGGGCGAACACCGGGGAGCTGTTTTTT.

The chain links TRBV5-1 to TRBJ2-7, with 9 bases identical to TRBD1. This CDR3 is 16 amino acids long. V shed 2 bases, J shed 1 base, and the junction held 7 bases outside the gene matches. CDR1 is SGHRS, CDR2 YFSETQ, per germline. The CDR3 protein is CASSFSGTGSSYEQYF. The CDR3, as DNA: TGCGCCAGCAGCTTCTCGGGGACAGGGTCTTCCTACGAGCAGTACTTC.

This clone has only one observation. The genes are TRBV3-1 (or the pseudogene TRBV3-2) and TRBJ2-3; possibly TRBD1 for D (5 bases). The germline V gene has CDR1 LGHDT and CDR2 YNNKEL (reference sequence). The CDR3 has 12 residues. The ends were cut back, 3 bases at V and 11 bases at J, with 12 bases in the middle. The CDR3 is CASSHDSIGQYF. CDR3 nucleotides: TGTGCCAGCAGCCATGACAGCATCGGGCAGTATTTT.

The chain carries TRBV13 and TRBJ1-2, with a weak D call TRBD1 (5 bases). This CDR3 comprises 14 residues. Trimming pared 7 bases from V and 2 bases from J, leaving 14 bases between. Germline assignment: CDR1 PRHDT and CDR2 FYEKMQ (reference sequence). The CDR3 DNA is TGTGCCAGCACCCAGCTACGGGGGAACTATGGCTACACCTTC. This translates into CASTQLRGNYGYTF.

This clone was seen only once. The J gene is TRBJ2-2, the V gene TRBV7-2; D not certain. Per the germline V gene, CDR1 is SGHTA and CDR2 is FQGNSA. There are 15 residues in the CDR3. Trimming removed 8 bases at V and 6 bases at J, with 19 bases between. This chain's CDR3 is CASHILRTSAGELFF. CDR3 DNA sequence: TGTGCCAGCCACATTTTGAGGACGTCTGCCGGGGAGCTGTTTTTT.

J is TRBJ2-7 and V is TRBV7-9, with 9 bases identical to TRBD2. This CDR3 has 14 residues. Germline-derived CDR1 and CDR2 are SEHNR and FQNEAQ (reference sequence). The junction had 4 bases not matched to a gene; V was cut back by 5 bases and J by 2 bases. CDR3 bases: TGTGCCAGCAGCCAAGGGACTAGCCCCTACGAGCAGTACTTC. It codes for CASSQGTSPYEQYF. Using reference TRBV7-9 and TRBJ2-7 for the parts outside the CDR3, the full variable domain is DTGVSQNPRHKITKRGQNVTFRCDPISEHNRLYWYRQTLGQGPEFLTYFQNEAQLEKSRLLSDRFSAERPKGSFSTLEIQRTEQGDSAMYLCASSQGTSPYEQYFGPGTRLTVT.

The chain couples TRBV10-3 to TRBJ2-3; D is perhaps TRBD1 (5 bases). Per the germline V gene, CDR1 is ENHRY and CDR2 is SYGVKD. The CDR3 covers 15 residues. The germline V and J ends were trimmed by 2 bases and 5 bases, with 14 bases remaining between them. The CDR3 spells CAISEKGLSGDTQYF. CDR3 coding DNA: TGTGCCATCAGTGAGAAGGGGTTGTCCGGAGATACGCAGTATTTT.

The chain is built from TRBV28 and TRBJ2-7; TRBD2 aligns across 13 bases. With 6 bases clipped from V and 7 bases from J, the junction kept 6 bases outside the gene matches. The CDR3 totals 14 residues. Germline CDR1 reads MDHEN; CDR2 reads SYDVKM. CDR3 sequence reads: CASSTGTSGEEQYF. The DNA of the CDR3 is TGTGCCAGCAGCACCGGGACTAGCGGGGAAGAGCAGTACTTC.